Listed below are T cell receptor beta chains from one sample, sequenced in a study of lymphopenia after photon versus proton radiotherapy. Clones were read by immunoSEQ multiplex PCR, and TCRdb kept only the in-frame ones, dropping some. The sample lists 25,000 to 30,000 clones, roughly nine tenths occurring once. Specimen: peripheral blood, collected from a patient treated with photon-based radiotherapy. The receptor set was obtained from a woman in her forties or fifties with cholangiocarcinoma. CDR3s include the opening cysteine and the closing phenylalanine or tryptophan. Each record gives: V gene, J gene, clone size, D gene, CDR3 DNA, CDR3 protein. A D gene is named only where the DNA matches it firmly. Size tells how often a clone was seen (once, few, many) or the class of an expanded clone, and some rows leave it out.

TRBV2	TRBJ2-3	.	.	TGTGCCAGCAGCTTAGGACTGTACACAGATACGCAGTATTTT	CASSLGLYTDTQYF
TRBV7-6	TRBJ1-2	.	TRBD1	TGTGCCAGCAGCTTATTTGACAGGGAAGTTGGCTATGGCTACACCTTC	CASSLFDREVGYGYTF
TRBV4-1	TRBJ1-5	.	.	TGCGCCAGCAGCCAAGGGAGGCAGGTGGGGCTTGATCAGCCCCAGCATTTT	CASSQGRQVGLDQPQHF
TRBV5-8	TRBJ2-3	.	.	TGTGCCAGCAGCTTGTGGCAGGCAGATACGCAGTATTTT	CASSLWQADTQYF
TRBV7-8	TRBJ2-3	.	.	TGTGCCAGCAGCAGGAAGGGCACAGATACGCAGTATTTT	CASSRKGTDTQYF
TRBV18	TRBJ2-1	.	TRBD2	TGTGCCAGCTCACCGGGACTAGCGGGGCGAAATGAGCAGTTCTTC	CASSPGLAGRNEQFF
TRBV18	TRBJ1-6	.	.	TGTGCCAGCTCACCAGAACCTAACCCTTCACCCCTCCACTTT	CASSPEPNPSPLHF
TRBV5-1	TRBJ2-5	.	TRBD2	TGCGCCAGCAGCTTGGGACTAGCGGGGATCGGAGAGACCCAGTACTTC	CASSLGLAGIGETQYF
TRBV7-6	TRBJ2-6	.	.	TGTGCCAGCAGCCATCAGGGGAGAACTGGGGCCAACGTCCTGACTTTC	CASSHQGRTGANVLTF
TRBV29-1	TRBJ1-4	.	.	TGCAGCGTTGCGGGAGCCGGAGGGGAAAAACTGTTTTTT	CSVAGAGGEKLFF
TRBV6-6	TRBJ2-5	once	TRBD2	TGTGCCAGCAGTTACCCTAAGGGACTAGCGGGGGAGACCCAGTACTTC	CASSYPKGLAGETQYF
TRBV7-8	TRBJ2-1	.	.	TGTGCCAGCAGCTTGGGGGGGCACGCAAACTACAATGAGCAGTTCTTC	CASSLGGHANYNEQFF
TRBV6-7	TRBJ2-5	.	.	TGTGCCAGCATCACGTCTAGTCCTCAGTACTTC	CASITSSPQYF
TRBV27	TRBJ1-2	once	.	TGTGCCAGCAGTTTATCTGGGAGTGGCTACACCTTC	CASSLSGSGYTF
TRBV5-6	TRBJ1-2	.	.	TGTGCCAGCAGCTTAGGGTGGAGGTACTATGGCTACACCTTC	CASSLGWRYYGYTF
TRBV19	TRBJ2-5	.	.	TGTGCCAGTAGTACTCTTATGGGACGGGCCCCGCCGGAGACCCAGTACTTC	CASSTLMGRAPPETQYF
TRBV6-1	TRBJ2-1	.	TRBD2	TGTGCCAGCAGTGAAGCGACTAGCGGGGGGGCCAGGGATGAGCAGTTCTTC	CASSEATSGGARDEQFF
TRBV6-4	TRBJ1-1	.	.	TGTGCCAGCAGTGACTCAGGGACCGGAAGCAGCGAAGCTTTCTTT	CASSDSGTGSSEAFF
TRBV9	TRBJ1-2	.	.	TGTGCCAGCAGCGTAGCCGGCTGGGGGGCAGAGTATGGCTACACCTTC	CASSVAGWGAEYGYTF
TRBV10-2	TRBJ2-3	.	.	TGCGCCAGCAGTGACCAACTAGCAGATACGCAGTATTTT	CASSDQLADTQYF
TRBV6-5	TRBJ1-3	.	TRBD1	TGTGCCAGCAAAGGGACAGCTGGAAACACCATATATTTT	CASKGTAGNTIYF
TRBV5-4	TRBJ2-3	.	.	TGTGCCAGCAGCCGGGGAGGACAGAGGTACACAGATACGCAGTATTTT	CASSRGGQRYTDTQYF
TRBV29-1	TRBJ2-1	.	TRBD1	TGCAGCGGGCGGGGACAGGGGGCGAATGAGCAGTTCTTC	CSGRGQGANEQFF
TRBV27	TRBJ1-5	.	TRBD1	TGTGCCAGCGGTCGGTCCGGACAGGGGTATTCGCATTTT	CASGRSGQGYSHF
TRBV4-3	TRBJ1-3	.	.	TGCGCCAGCAGCCAAGTGGGAGCGCTTCAAGACACCATATATTTT	CASSQVGALQDTIYF
TRBV27	TRBJ1-3	once	.	TGTGCCAGCAGTTTAAATAAGGTATCTGGAAACACCATATATTTT	CASSLNKVSGNTIYF